Listed here are 22 T cell receptor beta chains from one sample, sequenced in a study of HIV-infected children after antiretroviral therapy interruption. Treatment: PENTA 11 planned treatment interruption arm or continuous ART arm. The TCR library was built from RNA with a 3' RACE protocol and unique molecular identifiers. MiXCR, applied by TCRdb to the 3' RACE reads, yields one record per CDR3 protein. The table has around 50,000 distinct CDR3 sequences, 4.3% seen once. Specimen: CD45RA+ CD4+ T cells from PBMCs, pooled from several time points, collected from a donor given antiretroviral therapy, either interrupted or continuous. As for subset: naive CD4+ CD45RA+ CD45RO- T cells. The receptors were gathered from a pool of human donors with HIV.

This chain links TRBV28 with TRBJ1-2; D may be TRBD1 (6 bases). This CDR3 is built from 14 residues. Trimming took off 3 bases at V and 5 bases at J, with 13 bases between the two ends. The germline gives CDR1 MDHEN, CDR2 SYDVKM. The CDR3 is CASSFSGARYGYTF. DNA for the CDR3: TGTGCCAGCAGTTTCTCGGGGGCGCGTTATGGCTACACCTTC.

This clonotype was seen more than once but under ten times. The gene calls are TRBV14 and TRBJ2-3; maybe TRBD2 (7 bases). This CDR3 is 16 amino acids long. Trimming took 0 bases from V and 7 from J, leaving 17 bases between them. CDR1 SGHDN and CDR2 FVKESK come from the germline V gene. Here the CDR3 reads CASSQDAGAMSHTQYF. CDR3 in DNA: TGTGCCAGCAGCCAAGACGCGGGGGCCATGTCCCATACGCAGTATTTT.

This clonotype turned up a few times. The chain combines TRBV28 with TRBJ1-1; no clear D gene. CDR3 length equals 12 residues. V lost 8 bases to trimming and J lost 6 bases, with 13 bases between them. Germline CDR1 and CDR2: MDHEN and SYDVKM. CDR3 sequence reads: CASGYLTAEAFF. The CDR3 DNA follows: TGTGCCAGCGGGTATTTGACGGCTGAAGCTTTCTTT.

At least ten counts were recorded for this clonotype. CDR3 DNA sequence: TGTGCCAGCTCACGGGGACAGGGGATCCCTGAAGCTTTCTTT. Its translation: CASSRGQGIPEAFF. This chain joins TRBV18 and TRBJ1-1; 10 nucleotides align to TRBD1. V was pared by 4 bases and J by 6 bases, with 5 bases of the junction left unmatched. This CDR3 is built from 14 residues. The germline V gene has CDR1 KGHSH and CDR2 LQKENI.

The genes are TRBV28 and TRBJ1-2; possibly TRBD1 for D (5 bases). The V gene lost 5 bases and the J gene lost 5 bases, with 18 bases spanning the gap. CDR3 length: 15 amino acids. Per the germline V gene, CDR1 is MDHEN and CDR2 is SYDVKM. The CDR3 sequence: CASSPILTASYGYTF. As DNA, the CDR3 is TGTGCCAGCAGTCCGATATTGACAGCTTCGTATGGCTACACCTTC.

The chain uses TRBV30 and TRBJ1-1; D is perhaps TRBD1 (6 bases). CDR3 length: 15 amino acids. V lost 3 bases and J 1 base, leaving 15 bases between the germline ends. Germline V lookup: CDR1 GTSNPN, CDR2 SVGIG (reference sequence). This chain's CDR3 is CAWRGATGWNTEAFF. DNA of the CDR3: TGTGCCTGGAGGGGGGCTACAGGGTGGAACACTGAAGCTTTCTTT.

Only a few counts were recorded for this clonotype. J is TRBJ2-5 and V is TRBV27, with 14 bases matching TRBD2. Looked up from germline, CDR1 is MNHEY and CDR2 is SMNVEV (reference sequence). The length of the CDR3 is 17 residues. The trim removed 10 bases at V and 2 bases at J, leaving 12 bases unmatched. CDR3 sequence: CANLRTSGGLGQETQYF. Here the CDR3 DNA reads TGTGCCAACCTCAGGACTAGCGGGGGGCTAGGGCAAGAGACCCAGTACTTC.

This clonotype was picked up many times. This rearrangement joins TRBV12-3 or TRBV12-4 to TRBJ2-3, with 8 bases aligning to TRBD1. Unmatched junction bases numbered 6, after V lost 6 bases and J lost 4 bases. The CDR3 is made up of 14 amino acids. The CDR3 reads CASSAGGEADTQYF. The CDR3, as DNA: TGTGCCAGCAGCGCAGGGGGCGAGGCAGATACGCAGTATTTT.

The V call is TRBV10-3, the J call TRBJ2-7, with 11 bases fitting TRBD2. In germline, CDR1 is ENHRY, CDR2 SYGVKD. Trimming at V came to 3 bases and at J to 6 bases, leaving 4 bases not matched to a gene. This CDR3 has 14 amino acids. Here the CDR3 reads CAISEVAGGIEQYF. DNA of the CDR3: TGTGCCATCAGTGAAGTAGCGGGGGGGATCGAGCAGTACTTC.

This clonotype was seen ten or more times. The chain combines TRBV9 with TRBJ2-6; D gene unclear. Trimming pared 0 bases from V and 0 bases from J, leaving 13 bases between. The CDR3 totals 18 residues. From germline, CDR1 is SGDLS and CDR2 YYNGEE. The CDR3, as DNA: TGTGCCAGCAGCGTAGAAAACCGATTAGTCTCTGGGGCCAACGTCCTGACTTTC. It specifies CASSVENRLVSGANVLTF.

There are a few counts of this clonotype. This rearrangement joins TRBV20-1 to TRBJ1-4; no clear D gene. This CDR3 is 13 amino acids long. Germline V lookup: CDR1 DFQATT, CDR2 SNEGSKA (reference sequence). V was pared by 0 bases and J by 2 bases, with 4 bases between. In DNA, the CDR3 is TGCAGTGCTAGAGATCCGACTAATGAAAAACTGTTTTTT. Translating it yields CSARDPTNEKLFF.

In its sample, this clonotype was seen a few times. CDR3: CASTRPTYSYEQYF. DNA for the CDR3: TGTGCCAGCACTCGGCCGACATATTCCTACGAGCAGTACTTC. The chain uses TRBV6-2 or TRBV6-3 and TRBJ2-7, with D hard to call. The CDR3 is 14 residues long. The germline CDR1 and CDR2 sequences are MNHEY and SVGEGT. Deletions cut 7 bases from V and 1 base from J, with 14 bases between.

This clonotype was detected many times. The chain's CDR3 is CASSHHGDTQYF. The CDR3 nucleotides read TGTGCCAGCAGCCACCACGGAGATACGCAGTATTTT. The chain has TRBV11-2 and TRBJ2-3; no clear D. Per the germline V gene, CDR1 is SGHAT and CDR2 is FQNNGV. V was clipped by 5 bases and J by 5 bases, with 8 bases between them. This CDR3 comprises 12 residues.

This clonotype showed up many times. The CDR3 region is CASSLGDSGRYNEQFF. In DNA form, the CDR3 reads TGTGCCAGCAGCTTGGGCGACAGCGGAAGGTACAATGAGCAGTTCTTC. This chain connects TRBV5-5 to TRBJ2-1; D may match TRBD1 or TRBD2 (5 bases each). The CDR3 loop spans 16 amino acids. V lost 0 bases and J 4 bases, leaving 14 bases between the germline ends. CDR1 and CDR2 (germline): SGHKS, YYEKEE (reference sequence).

This clonotype was detected ten times or more. The chain employs TRBV6-1 and TRBJ2-7; a weak D match, TRBD1 (5 bases). CDR3 length equals 15 residues. Per germline, CDR1 MNHNS and CDR2 SASEGT. V was clipped by 0 bases and J by 6 bases, with 15 bases between them. CDR3 DNA: TGTGCCAGCAGTGAAGCGCTAGGGGTGCTCCGCGAGCAGTACTTC. The encoded protein is CASSEALGVLREQYF.

The sample holds many counts of this clonotype. Relative to the germline gene, one junction end is altered; a read error may explain this. This chain connects TRBV2 to TRBJ1-1, with D hard to call. This CDR3 contains 13 residues. The V gene's germline CDR1 is SNHLY and CDR2 FYNNEI. The CDR3 coding sequence is TGTGCCAGCCGTGATTTAGTAAACACTGAAGCTTTCTTT. Translation: CASRDLVNTEAFF.

This clonotype has ten or more counts. The chain employs TRBV7-9 and TRBJ2-2, with TRBD1 matching 10 bases. The ends lost 4 bases at V and 5 bases at J; junction bases unmatched: 4. Germline lookup yields CDR1 SEHNR and CDR2 FQNEAQ (reference sequence). CDR3 size: 15 residues. The CDR3: CASSYRDRGTGELFF. The DNA of the CDR3 is TGTGCCAGCAGCTACCGGGACAGGGGAACCGGGGAGCTGTTTTTT.

The chain uses TRBV28 and TRBJ1-4; D call uncertain. The V and J ends lost 6 bases and 0 bases respectively, with 2 bases between them. Germline CDR1 and CDR2: MDHEN and SYDVKM. The CDR3 consists of 12 residues. CDR3 in DNA: TGTGCCAGCAGGTCAACTAATGAAAAACTGTTTTTT. Residues: CASRSTNEKLFF.

This clonotype has a count of ten or more. The chain employs TRBV7-2 and TRBJ2-1, with TRBD2 matching over 12 bases. V lost 2 bases and J lost 7; bases outside the gene matches: 6. Looked up from germline, CDR1 is SGHTA and CDR2 is FQGNSA. The CDR3 is 16 residues long. Here the CDR3 DNA reads TGTGCCAGCAGCTTAAGACTAGCGGGGGTTCAGAATGAGCAGTTCTTC. Translated: CASSLRLAGVQNEQFF.

This clonotype showed up many times. The chain combines TRBV29-1 with TRBJ2-5; tentatively, D is TRBD1 (6 bases). The CDR3 extends over 12 amino acids. In germline, CDR1 is SQVTM, CDR2 ANQGSEA. Trimming took off 7 bases at V and 5 bases at J, with 14 bases between the two ends. In DNA, the CDR3 is TGCAGCGCTTACAGGGCCGCGGAGACCCAGTACTTC. Protein sequence: CSAYRAAETQYF.

This clonotype was observed many times. The gene calls are TRBV4-1 and TRBJ2-1; D may match TRBD1 or TRBD2 (5 bases each). The CDR3 is 18 amino acids. V lost 1 base and J 6 bases, leaving 22 bases between the germline ends. Per the germline V gene, CDR1 is MGHRA and CDR2 is YSYEKL. The CDR3 loop reads CASSQGDPAGTWGNEQFF. In nucleotides, the CDR3 is TGCGCCAGCAGCCAAGGGGACCCCGCCGGGACGTGGGGCAATGAGCAGTTCTTC.

Ten or more counts support this clonotype. The chain uses TRBV5-8 and TRBJ1-4, with no clear D. CDR3 length: 12 residues. V lost 3 bases and J 7 bases, leaving 7 bases between the germline ends. Germline-derived CDR1 and CDR2 are SGHTS and YDEGEE. The CDR3 protein is CASSWPSEKLFF. The CDR3 region has the DNA TGTGCCAGCAGCTGGCCGAGTGAAAAACTGTTTTTT.